This T cell receptor (beta chain) comes out of a study of cytomegalovirus exposure and HLA in healthy donors. PCR involved 60 Vbeta and 13 Jbeta primers. TCRdb keeps only in-frame clones here, not all; method: immunoSEQ multiplex PCR. Of 140,000 or so clones listed, 84% were seen once; the top ten hold 2.5%. Germline lookup yields CDR1 SGHRS and CDR2 YFSETQ. CDR3 length: 15 residues. V lost 3 bases and J lost 4; bases outside the gene matches: 5. Study observations and caveats: Later examination showed HLA-associated TCR beta chains had greater clonal expansion than equally common others. Cytomegalovirus-associated status was assigned to 150 to 200 TCR beta chains.

In regard to this clone: The antigen remains undetermined. Other DNA sequences within the sample encode an identical CDR3.

The study sampled nominally healthy donors, though unrecorded immune exposures were likely. The V gene is TRBV5-1, the J gene TRBJ2-7, with 12 positions matching TRBD2. The receptor's source is a boy between 2 and 10 years old in good health and CMV-seronegative. Sample: PBMCs. The CDR3 loop reads CASSSGLAGIYEQYF. In nucleotides, the CDR3 is TGCGCCAGCAGCTCAGGACTAGCGGGAATATACGAGCAGTACTTC.